One sample yielded the 15 T cell receptor beta chains listed below, sequenced in a study of human T cells and chemical hapten exposure. From the 5' RACE reads, TCRdb called clonotypes with MiXCR, one entry per CDR3 protein. The sample yields tens of thousands of distinct CDR3 sequences, about 8% seen once. Whole blood, unfractionated, served as the material for total RNA extraction. Receptors originate from a male donor in good health.

This clonotype was counted only a few times. The chain employs TRBV19 and TRBJ2-5; 7 bases agree with TRBD1. The CDR3 consists of 13 residues. CDR1 is LNHDA, CDR2 SQIVND, per germline (reference sequence). Trimming removed 7 bases from V and 6 bases from J; junction bases left unmatched: 8. CDR3 sequence (DNA): TGTGCCAGTATGGGGACAGTCCGAAAGACCCAGTACTTC. Translation gives CASMGTVRKTQYF.

This chain uses TRBV15 with TRBJ1-1; the D gene is possibly TRBD1 (5 bases). V was cut by 5 bases and J by 0 bases, with 13 bases left in between. CDR3 length: 15 amino acids. Looked up from germline, CDR1 is LNHNV and CDR2 is YYDKDF (reference sequence). CDR3 amino acids: CATSGAGLVNTEAFF. DNA for the CDR3: TGTGCCACCAGCGGAGCGGGACTCGTGAACACTGAAGCTTTCTTT.

The genes are TRBV20-1 and TRBJ2-3, with a possible D match to TRBD2 (6 bases). This CDR3 contains 15 residues. Germline lookup yields CDR1 DFQATT and CDR2 SNEGSKA (reference sequence). V gave up 6 bases and J gave up 2 bases, with 18 bases separating them. CDR3 nucleotide sequence: TGCAGTGCAAATCGGGACGGCGGGAACACAGATACGCAGTATTTT. Encoded protein: CSANRDGGNTDTQYF.

This clonotype was detected many times. The chain employs TRBV29-1 and TRBJ1-1; no definite D call. This CDR3 is built from 13 residues. The V and J ends lost 6 bases and 2 bases respectively, with 13 bases between them. CDR1 is SQVTM and CDR2 is ANQGSEA in the germline V gene. CDR3 residues: CSVITAENTEAFF. As DNA, the CDR3 is TGCAGCGTCATCACGGCAGAAAACACTGAAGCTTTCTTT. The complete variable domain, with remaining parts taken from reference TRBV29-1 and TRBJ1-1, reads SAVISQKPSRDICQRGTSLTIQCQVDSQVTMMFWYRQQPGQSLTLIATANQGSEATYESGFVIDKFPISRPNLTFSTLTVSNMSPEDSSIYLCSVITAENTEAFFGQGTRLTVV.

This clonotype came up many times. The gene calls are TRBV6-5 and TRBJ1-4; D possibly corresponds to TRBD1 (5 bases). The CDR3 totals 15 residues. In germline, CDR1 is MNHEY, CDR2 SVGAGI. V lost 2 bases and J 4 bases, leaving 11 bases between the germline ends. CDR3 coding DNA: TGTGCCAGCAGTTACGTTCGGGGCGGTAATGAAAAACTGTTTTTT. This codes for CASSYVRGGNEKLFF.

V and J are TRBV29-1 and TRBJ2-2; 7 bases align to TRBD1. CDR3 length: 16 residues. The trim removed 0 bases at V and 1 base at J, leaving 5 bases unmatched. Germline lookup yields CDR1 SQVTM and CDR2 ANQGSEA. The DNA of the CDR3 is TGCAGCGTTGAAGATCTTGGACAGGAGAACACCGGGGAGCTGTTTTTT. It translates to CSVEDLGQENTGELFF.

This clonotype was detected only a few times. V gene TRBV12-3 or TRBV12-4 combines with J gene TRBJ1-2; D is uncertain. V gave up 6 bases and J gave up 4 bases, with 15 bases separating them. The CDR3 runs to 14 residues. The CDR3 is CASRPPGTGYGYTF. In DNA, the CDR3 is TGTGCCAGCAGACCCCCGGGCACTGGCTATGGCTACACCTTC.

This clonotype has at least ten counts. The chain recombines TRBV30 with TRBJ2-3, with 9 bases fitting TRBD2. This CDR3 has 14 amino acids. Germline-derived CDR1 and CDR2 are GTSNPN and SVGIG (reference sequence). The V segment lost 4 bases and the J segment 5 bases; nucleotides outside the gene matches: 7. CDR3 DNA: TGTGCCTGGATGAGTAGCGGGAGTCGAGATACGCAGTATTTT. Its protein product is CAWMSSGSRDTQYF.

This clonotype was counted many times. The V gene is TRBV5-1, the J gene TRBJ2-5; a weak D match, TRBD2 (5 bases). Germline lookup yields CDR1 SGHRS and CDR2 YFSETQ. This CDR3 is 15 amino acids long. The germline V and J ends were trimmed by 4 bases and 4 bases, with 17 bases remaining between them. The CDR3 is CASSADGERGETQYF. The CDR3 DNA sequence: TGCGCCAGCAGCGCGGACGGGGAAAGAGGAGAGACCCAGTACTTC. Complete variable domain (other parts from reference TRBV5-1 and TRBJ2-5): KAGVTQTPRYLIKTRGQQVTLSCSPISGHRSVSWYQQTPGQGLQFLFEYFSETQRNKGNFPGRFSGRQFSNSRSEMNVSTLELGDSALYLCASSADGERGETQYFGPGTRLLVL.

This clonotype has a handful of counts. The chain joins TRBV12-3 or TRBV12-4 to TRBJ1-2; D call uncertain. The CDR3 has 17 amino acids. V was cut by 0 bases and J by 5 bases, with 19 bases left in between. The CDR3 region is CASSLAGPISAQYGYTF. The CDR3 nucleotides read TGTGCCAGCAGTTTAGCAGGGCCCATTTCGGCCCAGTATGGCTACACCTTC.

The chain links TRBV18 to TRBJ2-7; D might be TRBD1 (6 bases). This CDR3 comprises 12 residues. From germline, CDR1 is KGHSH and CDR2 LQKENI. Between the trimmed V and J ends, which lost 5 bases and 4 bases, there was a span of 9 bases. CDR3 region: CASSSGEYEQYF. The CDR3, as DNA: TGTGCCAGCTCATCAGGGGAGTACGAGCAGTACTTC.

The sample holds many counts of this clonotype. J is TRBJ2-1 and V is TRBV19; 9 bases are shared with TRBD1. CDR1 LNHDA and CDR2 SQIVND come from the germline V gene (reference sequence). The junction had 5 bases not matched to a gene; V was cut back by 3 bases and J by 5 bases. The CDR3 covers 15 residues. CDR3 region: CASSIRQGGNNEQFF. The CDR3, as DNA: TGTGCCAGTAGTATCAGACAGGGGGGAAACAATGAGCAGTTCTTC.

This clonotype was seen only a few times. Mismatch with germline at one junction end may stem from a read error. The chain links TRBV5-4 to TRBJ2-5, with 13 bases that match TRBD2. The CDR3 sequence is 16 residues long. The germline V gene has CDR1 SGHNT and CDR2 YYREEE (reference sequence). The CDR3 bases are TGTGCCAACAGCATAGGGACTAGCGGGATCCGAGAGACCCAGTACTTC. Amino acids: CANSIGTSGIRETQYF.

In this sample, this clonotype turned up a few times. The chain carries TRBV7-2 and TRBJ2-3, with D unresolved. Trimming pared 1 base from V and 2 bases from J, leaving 7 bases between. Germline CDR1 is SGHTA and CDR2 is FQGNSA. The length of the CDR3 is 14 residues. CDR3 region: CASSLGRLTDTQYF. Here the CDR3 DNA reads TGTGCCAGCAGCTTAGGGCGGCTCACAGATACGCAGTATTTT.

This clonotype was recorded many times. The chain joins TRBV7-9 to TRBJ2-1; 7 positions agree with TRBD2. This CDR3 comprises 15 residues. After removal of 5 bases from V and 0 bases from J, the junction contained 4 bases not matched to a gene. Germline V gene sequence: CDR1 SEHNR, CDR2 FQNEAQ (reference sequence). CDR3 region: CASSQTSSSYNEQFF. The CDR3 nucleotides read TGTGCCAGCAGCCAGACTAGCTCCTCCTACAATGAGCAGTTCTTC.